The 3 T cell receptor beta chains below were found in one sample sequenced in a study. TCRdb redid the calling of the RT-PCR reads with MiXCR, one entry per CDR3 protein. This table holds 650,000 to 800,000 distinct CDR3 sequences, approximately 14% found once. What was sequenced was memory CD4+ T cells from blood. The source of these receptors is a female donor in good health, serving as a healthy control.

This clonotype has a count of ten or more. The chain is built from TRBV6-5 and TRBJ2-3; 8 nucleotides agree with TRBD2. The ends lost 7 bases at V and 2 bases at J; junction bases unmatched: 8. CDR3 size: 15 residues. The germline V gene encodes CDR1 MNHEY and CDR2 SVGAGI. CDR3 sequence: CASTRSGSVTDTQYF. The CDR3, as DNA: TGTGCCAGCACCCGAAGCGGGAGTGTCACAGATACGCAGTATTTT.

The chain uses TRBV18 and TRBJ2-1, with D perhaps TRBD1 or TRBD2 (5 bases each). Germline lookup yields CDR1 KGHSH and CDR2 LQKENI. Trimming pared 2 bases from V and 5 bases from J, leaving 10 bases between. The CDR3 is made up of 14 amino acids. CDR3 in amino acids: CASSPRDQHNEQFF. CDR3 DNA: TGTGCCAGCTCACCAAGGGACCAACACAATGAGCAGTTCTTC.

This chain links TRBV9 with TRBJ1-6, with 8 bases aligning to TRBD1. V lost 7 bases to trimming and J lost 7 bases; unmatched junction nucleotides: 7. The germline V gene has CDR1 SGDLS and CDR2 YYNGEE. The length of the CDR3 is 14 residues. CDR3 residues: CASARQGRNSPLHF. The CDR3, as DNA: TGTGCCAGCGCGAGACAGGGGAGAAATTCACCCCTCCACTTT.